A single sample gave rise to the 15 T cell receptor beta chains below, sequenced in a study of T-cell memory formation after mild COVID-19. A single record per CDR3 protein comes from TCRdb applying MiXCR to the 5' RACE reads. The data contain 110,000 to 150,000 distinct CDR3 sequences, 14% of them singletons. The specimen was PBMCs or a T cell subset sorted from them (not recorded which). The receptors here all came from an adult woman who had mild COVID-19 (a few samples of this study predate the infection). Cell type and time point are not known.

The table lists this clonotype with a few counts. J is TRBJ1-6 and V is TRBV30; D is unresolved. The CDR3 has 13 amino acids. V was cut by 4 bases and J by 10 bases, with 14 bases left in between. Per germline, CDR1 GTSNPN and CDR2 SVGIG (reference sequence). CDR3 loop: CAWMSGLGSPLHF. Written as DNA, the CDR3 is TGTGCCTGGATGTCAGGATTGGGGTCACCCCTCCACTTT.

This clonotype has only a few counts. V and J are TRBV15 and TRBJ2-5, with a possible D match to TRBD2 (5 bases). Germline V lookup: CDR1 LNHNV, CDR2 YYDKDF (reference sequence). The germline V and J ends were trimmed by 0 bases and 5 bases, with 13 bases remaining between them. CDR3 length: 15 residues. CDR3 sequence: CATSREWARRETQYF. CDR3 DNA: TGTGCCACCAGCAGAGAATGGGCTAGGAGGGAGACCCAGTACTTC.

This clonotype came up many times. V usage is TRBV27 and J usage is TRBJ2-5; 7 nucleotides agree with TRBD2. Trimming removed 5 bases from V and 2 bases from J; junction bases left unmatched: 2. The CDR3 covers 13 residues. Germline lookup yields CDR1 MNHEY and CDR2 SMNVEV (reference sequence). CDR3 residues: CASSPGGQETQYF. CDR3 in DNA: TGTGCCAGCAGTCCCGGGGGGCAAGAGACCCAGTACTTC.

In its sample, this clonotype was seen a few times. The chain joins TRBV5-1 to TRBJ2-1, with 11 bases aligning to TRBD2. The CDR3 runs to 15 residues. V dropped 0 bases and J dropped 5; count of bases not matched to a gene: 1. Per germline, CDR1 SGHRS and CDR2 YFSETQ. The CDR3 DNA sequence: TGCGCCAGCAGCTTGGGACTAGCGGGGAACAATGAGCAGTTCTTC. Translated, it gives CASSLGLAGNNEQFF.

Comments on this clonotype: Without the conserved terminal phenylalanine or tryptophan, this CDR3 likely stems from a read error. V is TRBV3-1 and J is TRBJ2-7, with D hard to call. Trimming took off 4 bases at V and 5 bases at J, with 12 bases between the two ends. The germline V gene has CDR1 LGHDT and CDR2 YNNKEL (reference sequence). There are 13 residues in the CDR3. Written as DNA, the CDR3 is TGTGCCAGCAGCCTCCATAGGTCGGACGAGCAGTACTTA. The encoded protein is CASSLHRSDEQYL.

The chain links TRBV4-1 to TRBJ2-1; 13 bases align to TRBD2. The CDR3 is 17 residues long. V lost 0 bases to trimming and J lost 6 bases; unmatched junction nucleotides: 5. The germline V gene has CDR1 MGHRA and CDR2 YSYEKL. As DNA, the CDR3 is TGCGCCAGCAGCCAAGATGGGACTAGCGGGGTCATCAATGAGCAGTTCTTC. Its translation: CASSQDGTSGVINEQFF.

This chain joins TRBV2 and TRBJ2-3; possible D gene TRBD1, 5 bases. The germline CDR1 and CDR2 sequences are SNHLY and FYNNEI. Trimming pared 4 bases from V and 1 base from J, leaving 12 bases between. The CDR3 sequence is 15 residues long. Here the CDR3 reads CASSGLEQGTDTQYF. CDR3 in DNA: TGTGCCAGCAGTGGCTTAGAACAGGGCACAGATACGCAGTATTTT.

This chain uses TRBV19 with TRBJ1-5, with 8 positions matching TRBD1. V shed 2 bases and J 6 bases; nucleotides not matched to a gene: 9. CDR1 is LNHDA, CDR2 SQIVND, per germline (reference sequence). This CDR3 contains 16 residues. In nucleotides, the CDR3 is TGTGCCAGTAGTATAACCGGGACAGGTGGAGTTCAGCCCCAGCATTTT. Its protein is CASSITGTGGVQPQHF.

The rearrangement links TRBV24-1 to TRBJ1-1; unclear D gene. This CDR3 contains 14 residues. V lost 4 bases, J lost 3 bases, and 11 bases lay in between. Germline CDR1 reads KGHDR; CDR2 reads SFDVKD. CDR3 DNA: TGTGCCACCAGTGAATCGCGGGGATACACTGAAGCTTTCTTT. Translating gives CATSESRGYTEAFF.

This clonotype appeared a few times. The chain carries TRBV7-9 and TRBJ1-1, with a tentative D call TRBD1 (6 bases). The CDR3 totals 15 residues. Germline V gene lookup returns CDR1 SEHNR and CDR2 FQNEAQ (reference sequence). Trimming removed 2 bases from V and 4 bases from J, with 14 bases in between. This CDR3 is CASSLFGGPGTEAFF. The CDR3 region has the DNA TGTGCCAGCAGCTTATTCGGGGGGCCGGGCACTGAAGCTTTCTTT.

At least ten counts were recorded for this clonotype. The chain combines TRBV12-3 or TRBV12-4 with TRBJ2-3; D remains unclear. The CDR3 consists of 15 residues. The CDR3 region is CASGPLGRGTDTQYF. The CDR3 DNA is TGTGCTTCGGGCCCTCTAGGAAGGGGCACAGATACGCAGTATTTT.

A few counts support this clonotype. V gene TRBV9 combines with J gene TRBJ2-7; possibly TRBD1 or TRBD2 for D (6 bases each). There are 16 residues in the CDR3. Germline V gives CDR1 SGDLS, CDR2 YYNGEE. Trimming stripped 4 bases from V and 4 bases from J, with 21 bases between. CDR3 loop: CASSPDGKGGSYEQYF. DNA for the CDR3: TGTGCCAGCAGCCCCGACGGGAAGGGGGGCTCGTACGAGCAGTACTTC.

The sample holds a few counts of this clonotype. The V and J genes are TRBV5-1 and TRBJ1-2, with 7 bases lining up with TRBD1. The CDR3 length is 13 residues. V lost 0 bases to trimming and J lost 7 bases; unmatched junction nucleotides: 3. From germline, CDR1 is SGHRS and CDR2 YFSETQ. CDR3 DNA: TGCGCCAGCAGCTTGGGGGACAGCGTTGGCTACACCTTC. This gives the protein CASSLGDSVGYTF.

The chain links TRBV30 to TRBJ1-5; D unclear. In germline, CDR1 is GTSNPN, CDR2 SVGIG (reference sequence). Trimming stripped 4 bases from V and 0 bases from J, with 13 bases between. This CDR3 has 15 residues. DNA for the CDR3: TGTGCCTGGACCCCAGGTAGCCATAGCAATCAGCCCCAGCATTTT. It yields the protein CAWTPGSHSNQPQHF.

This clonotype came up a few times. This chain links TRBV5-1 with TRBJ2-2; D gene ambiguous. This CDR3 spans 14 amino acids. V gave up 5 bases and J gave up 3 bases, with 11 bases separating them. Germline loops: CDR1 SGHRS, CDR2 YFSETQ. The CDR3 region has the DNA TGCGCCAGCAGTGAGCACGAGTACACCGGGGAGCTGTTTTTT. Amino acids: CASSEHEYTGELFF.